These 32 T cell receptor beta chains were sequenced from one sample in a study of response to subunit inactivated influenza vaccine. MiXCR, applied by TCRdb to the RT-PCR reads, yields one record per CDR3 protein. The sample includes 600,000 to 850,000 distinct CDR3 sequences, 12% to 15% of them seen just once. Here the sequenced sample was PBMCs from blood, taken approximately 15 days before vaccination. These receptors were obtained from a middle-aged man who received an inactivated influenza vaccine.

The chain recombines TRBV9 with TRBJ2-1, with 11 nucleotides matching TRBD2. CDR3 size: 16 residues. Unmatched junction bases numbered 6, after V lost 3 bases and J lost 4 bases. Germline V gene lookup returns CDR1 SGDLS and CDR2 YYNGEE. CDR3 sequence: CASSARLAGSYNEQFF. CDR3 nucleotide sequence: TGTGCCAGCAGCGCTAGACTAGCGGGAAGTTACAATGAGCAGTTCTTC. Together with reference TRBV9 and TRBJ2-1, the CDR3 gives the full variable domain: DSGVTQTPKHLITATGQRVTLRCSPRSGDLSVYWYQQSLDQGLQFLIQYYNGEERAKGNILERFSAQQFPDLHSELNLSSLELGDSALYFCASSARLAGSYNEQFFGPGTRLTVL.

This clonotype was counted between two and nine times. The chain uses TRBV11-2 and TRBJ2-7; TRBD2 agrees at 7 bases. The CDR3 is made up of 15 amino acids. The V and J ends lost 1 base and 4 bases, in that order; junction bases with no gene match: 7. Germline V CDR1 and CDR2: SGHAT, FQNNGV. CDR3 protein: CASSLVLGGGYEQYF. The CDR3 nucleotides are TGTGCCAGCAGCTTAGTTTTGGGGGGAGGGTACGAGCAGTACTTC.

This clonotype was recorded a few times. The J gene is TRBJ2-7, the V gene TRBV6-2 or TRBV6-3; 13 positions agree with TRBD2. The CDR3 runs 15 residues. J gave up 5 bases and V 8 bases, and 9 bases lay outside the gene matches. Germline V gene sequence: CDR1 MNHEY, CDR2 SVGEGT. CDR3: CASDLTSGRVHEQYF. The DNA of the CDR3 is TGTGCCAGCGATCTCACTAGCGGGAGGGTCCACGAGCAGTACTTC.

The genes are TRBV10-2 and TRBJ2-3; 7 positions match TRBD1. Trimming at V came to 6 bases and at J to 5 bases, leaving 5 bases not matched to a gene. Germline V gives CDR1 WSHSY, CDR2 SAAADI. The CDR3 sequence is 13 residues long. The CDR3 region is CASSPTGLDTQYF. CDR3 in DNA: TGCGCCAGCAGCCCGACAGGGTTAGATACGCAGTATTTT.

This sequence joins TRBV4-3 and TRBJ2-3; D assignment may be TRBD1 or TRBD2 (5 bases each). This CDR3 has 16 amino acids. Trimming stripped 0 bases from V and 0 bases from J, with 10 bases between. Germline V CDR1 and CDR2: LGHNA, YSLEER. CDR3 nucleotides: TGCGCCAGCAGCCAAGATCCCGGGGCCAGCACAGATACGCAGTATTTT. This gives the protein CASSQDPGASTDTQYF.

The DNA for the CDR3 is TGTGCCAGCCTACAGGGGTTATCCACTGAAGCTTTCTTT. Its translation: CASLQGLSTEAFF. This chain uses TRBV18 with TRBJ1-1; 7 nucleotides align to TRBD1. Losses at the gene ends were 8 bases for V and 4 bases for J; bases not matched to a gene: 7. Looked up from germline, CDR1 is KGHSH and CDR2 is LQKENI. The CDR3 is 13 amino acids.

The gene calls are TRBV10-3 and TRBJ2-3; 8 nucleotides align to TRBD2. The V and J ends lost 3 bases and 2 bases, in that order; junction bases with no gene match: 7. CDR3 length: 16 amino acids. Germline V CDR1 and CDR2: ENHRY, SYGVKD. This chain's CDR3 is CAISDRKAGVTDTQYF. CDR3 sequence (DNA): TGTGCCATCAGTGACAGAAAAGCGGGAGTCACAGATACGCAGTATTTT.

This clonotype was counted a few times. This chain connects TRBV28 to TRBJ1-2; 9 nucleotides agree with TRBD1. Losses at the gene ends were 5 bases for V and 0 bases for J; bases not matched to a gene: 4. Looked up from germline, CDR1 is MDHEN and CDR2 is SYDVKM. CDR3 size: 15 residues. DNA of the CDR3: TGTGCCAGCAGTAGGGACAGGGCAGCTAACTATGGCTACACCTTC. It yields the protein CASSRDRAANYGYTF.

The chain recombines TRBV7-2 with TRBJ2-2; 10 bases fit TRBD1. The CDR3 has 15 residues. The V and J ends lost 4 bases and 4 bases, in that order; junction bases with no gene match: 3. The germline V gene encodes CDR1 SGHTA and CDR2 FQGNSA. CDR3 sequence reads: CASSWGQGRTGELFF. Here the CDR3 DNA reads TGTGCCAGCAGCTGGGGACAGGGGCGCACCGGGGAGCTGTTTTTT.

This clonotype has ten or more counts. The rearrangement links TRBV6-5 to TRBJ1-1; weak D call: TRBD1 (6 bases). This CDR3 has 14 residues. Germline-derived CDR1 and CDR2 are MNHEY and SVGAGI. The V end lost 1 base, the J end lost 5 bases, and 11 bases lay between the germline ends. This CDR3 reads CASSYFMTGTEAFF. The CDR3 DNA sequence: TGTGCCAGCAGTTACTTTATGACAGGTACTGAAGCTTTCTTT.

This clonotype has more than one count but fewer than ten. The rearrangement links TRBV7-2 to TRBJ1-5; D not certain. CDR1 SGHTA and CDR2 FQGNSA come from the germline V gene. V lost 5 bases and J lost 4, with 21 bases in between. The CDR3 totals 17 residues. The CDR3 sequence is CASSGLGITTPNQPQHF. Written as DNA, the CDR3 is TGTGCCAGCAGCGGCCTTGGAATCACAACGCCAAATCAGCCCCAGCATTTT.

The J gene is TRBJ1-4, the V gene TRBV29-1, with TRBD1 as a possible D gene (6 bases). Germline V lookup: CDR1 SQVTM, CDR2 ANQGSEA. V lost 6 bases and J lost 7, with 15 bases in between. The CDR3 sequence is 13 residues long. The DNA for the CDR3 is TGCAGCGTCCAAACAGGGATTACTGAAAAACTGTTTTTT. Its protein product is CSVQTGITEKLFF.

The sample holds a few counts of this clonotype. The V call is TRBV29-1, the J call TRBJ1-1; D call uncertain. Germline V gene sequence: CDR1 SQVTM, CDR2 ANQGSEA. Trimming took off 2 bases at V and 0 bases at J, with 7 bases between the two ends. This CDR3 region has 13 residues. The CDR3: CSVERHLNTEAFF. The CDR3 DNA reads as TGCAGCGTTGAAAGACACTTGAACACTGAAGCTTTCTTT. Drawing the rest from reference TRBV29-1 and TRBJ1-1, the complete variable domain is SAVISQKPSRDICQRGTSLTIQCQVDSQVTMMFWYRQQPGQSLTLIATANQGSEATYESGFVIDKFPISRPNLTFSTLTVSNMSPEDSSIYLCSVERHLNTEAFFGQGTRLTVV.

This clonotype has just a few counts. V and J are TRBV12-3 or TRBV12-4 and TRBJ2-5, with a weak D call TRBD1 (6 bases). Trimming removed 5 bases at V and 5 bases at J, with 15 bases between. The CDR3 has 14 residues. The CDR3 region has the DNA TGTGCCAGCAGTGCCACAGGGCCGGCGGAGACCCAGTACTTC. Translated: CASSATGPAETQYF.

This sequence joins TRBV5-1 and TRBJ1-2; D perhaps matches TRBD1 (6 bases). The length of the CDR3 is 16 residues. Germline V lookup: CDR1 SGHRS, CDR2 YFSETQ. Trimming pared 6 bases from V and 0 bases from J, leaving 18 bases between. The CDR3 sequence: CASTVTPDSANYGYTF. In nucleotides, the CDR3 is TGCGCCAGCACCGTCACCCCGGACAGCGCTAACTATGGCTACACCTTC.

The table lists this clonotype with a few counts. The V call is TRBV6-5, the J call TRBJ2-5; 13 bases line up with TRBD2. The CDR3 length is 16 residues. The germline gives CDR1 MNHEY, CDR2 SVGAGI. The trim removed 6 bases at V and 5 bases at J, leaving 9 bases unmatched. The chain's CDR3 is CASRLTSGGAVETQYF. The CDR3 DNA reads as TGTGCCAGCAGGCTCACTAGCGGGGGGGCCGTTGAGACCCAGTACTTC.

This clonotype came up a few times. This rearrangement joins TRBV5-1 to TRBJ2-7; TRBD2 matches 10 bases. Germline lookup yields CDR1 SGHRS and CDR2 YFSETQ. J lost 4 bases, V lost 0 bases, and 7 bases had no gene match. The CDR3 length is 16 residues. CDR3 DNA: TGCGCCAGCAGCTTGGGGTCTAGCGGGAGACCGTACGAGCAGTACTTC. This encodes CASSLGSSGRPYEQYF.

This clonotype has at least ten counts. This rearrangement joins TRBV10-3 to TRBJ2-2; perhaps TRBD1 as D (6 bases). Germline lookup yields CDR1 ENHRY and CDR2 SYGVKD. V lost 6 bases and J 4 bases, leaving 15 bases between the germline ends. The CDR3 has 15 residues. CDR3 in amino acids: CAIRPDSFSTGELFF. CDR3 coding DNA: TGTGCCATCAGACCGGACAGCTTTTCCACCGGGGAGCTGTTTTTT.

This clonotype showed up just a few times. This chain links TRBV3-1 with TRBJ2-1; weak D call: TRBD1 (5 bases). Germline CDR1 and CDR2: LGHDT and YNNKEL (reference sequence). The CDR3 runs to 13 residues. The ends were cut back, 5 bases at V and 10 bases at J, with 15 bases in the middle. The CDR3 protein is CASSGQDLGEQFF. The CDR3 region has the DNA TGTGCCAGCAGCGGACAAGACTTGGGCGAGCAGTTCTTC.

This clonotype was detected a few times. The chain joins TRBV28 to TRBJ1-1; no firm D call. The germline V gene has CDR1 MDHEN and CDR2 SYDVKM. Trimming removed 3 bases at V and 0 bases at J, with 11 bases between. CDR3 length: 15 residues. As DNA, the CDR3 is TGTGCCAGCAGTTTCTTCGGCACATTGAACACTGAAGCTTTCTTT. This translates into CASSFFGTLNTEAFF.

This clonotype showed up just a few times. This could be a read error, since a much larger clone is one nucleotide away. The rearrangement links TRBV7-2 to TRBJ2-3; TRBD2 agrees at 9 bases. Germline values: CDR1 SGHTA, CDR2 FQGNSA. V trimming: 0 bases; J trimming: 3 bases; junction bases outside the gene matches: 1. This CDR3 comprises 15 residues. The CDR3 loop is CASSLASGRTDTQYF. The CDR3 region has the DNA TGTGCCAGCAGCTTAGCTAGCGGGAGAACAGATACGCAGTATTTT.

Only a few counts were recorded for this clonotype. The rearrangement links TRBV24-1 to TRBJ2-1; tentatively, D is TRBD2 (6 bases). The CDR3 consists of 12 residues. Trimming pared 5 bases from V and 10 bases from J, leaving 11 bases between. The V gene's germline CDR1 is KGHDR and CDR2 SFDVKD. The CDR3 region has the DNA TGTGCCACCAGTGGTCCTAGCGCCGAGCAGTTCTTC. Protein: CATSGPSAEQFF.

This clonotype was found a few times. The chain couples TRBV12-3 or TRBV12-4 to TRBJ2-7; no firm D call. Trimming stripped 5 bases from V and 0 bases from J, with 11 bases between. This CDR3 spans 14 amino acids. CDR3 nucleotide sequence: TGTGCCAGCAGTATCTCACAAGGCTCCTACGAGCAGTACTTC. Translation gives CASSISQGSYEQYF.

The chain recombines TRBV20-1 with TRBJ2-1; TRBD2 might be the D (7 bases). Looked up from germline, CDR1 is DFQATT and CDR2 is SNEGSKA (reference sequence). V shed 4 bases and J shed 8 bases, with 24 bases lying between them. This CDR3 is 16 amino acids long. The CDR3 DNA reads TGCAGTGCTACCAGACCGGGGGGCCAAGGGAGCCATGAGCAGTTCTTC. It translates to CSATRPGGQGSHEQFF.

The table lists this clonotype with a few counts. The chain carries TRBV4-1 and TRBJ2-3; 12 bases align to TRBD2. The V segment lost 1 base and the J segment 9 bases; nucleotides outside the gene matches: 8. Germline CDR1 MGHRA, CDR2 YSYEKL. The CDR3 has 16 amino acids. CDR3 sequence: CASSQVTSGGIRTQYF. CDR3 nucleotides: TGCGCCAGCAGCCAAGTTACTAGCGGGGGGATCCGAACGCAGTATTTT.

The chain uses TRBV20-1 and TRBJ2-7, with 8 positions matching TRBD2. CDR1 DFQATT and CDR2 SNEGSKA come from the germline V gene (reference sequence). V dropped 6 bases and J dropped 1; count of bases not matched to a gene: 11. The CDR3 sequence is 15 residues long. This chain's CDR3 is CSAEDLAGLSYEQYF. CDR3 nucleotides: TGCAGTGCAGAGGATCTAGCGGGTCTATCCTACGAGCAGTACTTC.

This clonotype was seen repeatedly, ten times or more. The chain couples TRBV5-1 to TRBJ2-3; 12 bases fit TRBD2. V shed 4 bases, J shed 0 bases, and the junction held 3 bases outside the gene matches. The germline V gene encodes CDR1 SGHRS and CDR2 YFSETQ. The CDR3 is 16 amino acids. The CDR3 sequence: CASSPGTSGSTDTQYF. The CDR3 coding sequence is TGCGCCAGCAGCCCCGGGACTAGCGGGAGCACAGATACGCAGTATTTT.

This clonotype was picked up a small number of times. DNA of the CDR3: TGTGCCAGCAGTGGACTGCACTCCTACGAGCAGTACTTC. It specifies CASSGLHSYEQYF. The rearrangement joins TRBV2 to TRBJ2-7, with no clear D. The CDR3 consists of 13 residues. Trimming left V 4 bases short and J 0 bases short, with 7 bases between. The germline V gene has CDR1 SNHLY and CDR2 FYNNEI.

This clonotype was detected many times. This rearrangement joins TRBV3-1 to TRBJ1-1, with D unresolved. Trimming pared 6 bases from V and 3 bases from J, leaving 11 bases between. Germline V gene data show CDR1 as LGHDT and CDR2 as YNNKEL (reference sequence). The CDR3 consists of 13 residues. The CDR3 spells CASSPGGYTEAFF. In DNA form, the CDR3 reads TGTGCCAGCAGTCCAGGCGGTTACACTGAAGCTTTCTTT.

This clonotype was counted a few times. V and J are TRBV20-1 and TRBJ2-1; 7 bases line up with TRBD2. This CDR3 region has 13 residues. V lost 0 bases and J lost 15; bases outside the gene matches: 11. The germline V gene has CDR1 DFQATT and CDR2 SNEGSKA (reference sequence). CDR3 sequence reads: CSARDRKRGRLFF. CDR3 in DNA: TGCAGTGCTAGAGATCGGAAGCGGGGACGGCTGTTCTTC.

The J gene is TRBJ2-1, the V gene TRBV28, with D perhaps TRBD2 (6 bases). Germline V CDR1 and CDR2: MDHEN, SYDVKM. Deletions cut 1 base from V and 2 bases from J, with 12 bases between. The CDR3 sequence is 16 residues long. The CDR3 protein is CASSLYSGLTYNEQFF. CDR3 DNA sequence: TGTGCCAGCAGTTTATATAGCGGCCTAACCTACAATGAGCAGTTCTTC.

In this sample, this clonotype turned up many times. V and J are TRBV18 and TRBJ2-3, with unresolved D. V lost 0 bases and J lost 0, with 4 bases in between. Germline assignment: CDR1 KGHSH and CDR2 LQKENI. The CDR3 is 14 residues long. CDR3 nucleotides: TGTGCCAGCTCACCACCCGCTAGCACAGATACGCAGTATTTT. Translating it yields CASSPPASTDTQYF.